This T cell receptor beta chain derives from a study of T cell repertoires in cytomegalovirus infection. Trimming stripped 2 bases from V and 2 bases from J, with 5 bases between. This CDR3 spans 13 amino acids. Looked up from germline, CDR1 is SGHTA and CDR2 is FQGNSA. This clonotype was detected many times. Its antigen is not known. Study results and caveats: HLA-C-restricted CMV-specific TCR beta clonotypes were dominant in the ex vivo response. People with CMV and the relevant HLA were identified by cumulative public TCR beta family frequency.

In TCRdb, the reads were re-called with MiXCR into one record per CDR3 protein. The sample contains about half a million distinct CDR3 sequences, around 30% of which appear only once. This sample comprised cultured PBMCs, obtained from culture after CMV antigen stimulation. V usage is TRBV7-2 and J usage is TRBJ2-3; no definite D call. The receptor's source is a human donor in good health (CMV status not recorded). Some clones in this sample may be carry-over from other donors' samples. The CDR3 sequence: CASSLQFTDTQYF. CDR3 bases: TGTGCCAGCAGCTTACAGTTCACAGATACGCAGTATTTT.